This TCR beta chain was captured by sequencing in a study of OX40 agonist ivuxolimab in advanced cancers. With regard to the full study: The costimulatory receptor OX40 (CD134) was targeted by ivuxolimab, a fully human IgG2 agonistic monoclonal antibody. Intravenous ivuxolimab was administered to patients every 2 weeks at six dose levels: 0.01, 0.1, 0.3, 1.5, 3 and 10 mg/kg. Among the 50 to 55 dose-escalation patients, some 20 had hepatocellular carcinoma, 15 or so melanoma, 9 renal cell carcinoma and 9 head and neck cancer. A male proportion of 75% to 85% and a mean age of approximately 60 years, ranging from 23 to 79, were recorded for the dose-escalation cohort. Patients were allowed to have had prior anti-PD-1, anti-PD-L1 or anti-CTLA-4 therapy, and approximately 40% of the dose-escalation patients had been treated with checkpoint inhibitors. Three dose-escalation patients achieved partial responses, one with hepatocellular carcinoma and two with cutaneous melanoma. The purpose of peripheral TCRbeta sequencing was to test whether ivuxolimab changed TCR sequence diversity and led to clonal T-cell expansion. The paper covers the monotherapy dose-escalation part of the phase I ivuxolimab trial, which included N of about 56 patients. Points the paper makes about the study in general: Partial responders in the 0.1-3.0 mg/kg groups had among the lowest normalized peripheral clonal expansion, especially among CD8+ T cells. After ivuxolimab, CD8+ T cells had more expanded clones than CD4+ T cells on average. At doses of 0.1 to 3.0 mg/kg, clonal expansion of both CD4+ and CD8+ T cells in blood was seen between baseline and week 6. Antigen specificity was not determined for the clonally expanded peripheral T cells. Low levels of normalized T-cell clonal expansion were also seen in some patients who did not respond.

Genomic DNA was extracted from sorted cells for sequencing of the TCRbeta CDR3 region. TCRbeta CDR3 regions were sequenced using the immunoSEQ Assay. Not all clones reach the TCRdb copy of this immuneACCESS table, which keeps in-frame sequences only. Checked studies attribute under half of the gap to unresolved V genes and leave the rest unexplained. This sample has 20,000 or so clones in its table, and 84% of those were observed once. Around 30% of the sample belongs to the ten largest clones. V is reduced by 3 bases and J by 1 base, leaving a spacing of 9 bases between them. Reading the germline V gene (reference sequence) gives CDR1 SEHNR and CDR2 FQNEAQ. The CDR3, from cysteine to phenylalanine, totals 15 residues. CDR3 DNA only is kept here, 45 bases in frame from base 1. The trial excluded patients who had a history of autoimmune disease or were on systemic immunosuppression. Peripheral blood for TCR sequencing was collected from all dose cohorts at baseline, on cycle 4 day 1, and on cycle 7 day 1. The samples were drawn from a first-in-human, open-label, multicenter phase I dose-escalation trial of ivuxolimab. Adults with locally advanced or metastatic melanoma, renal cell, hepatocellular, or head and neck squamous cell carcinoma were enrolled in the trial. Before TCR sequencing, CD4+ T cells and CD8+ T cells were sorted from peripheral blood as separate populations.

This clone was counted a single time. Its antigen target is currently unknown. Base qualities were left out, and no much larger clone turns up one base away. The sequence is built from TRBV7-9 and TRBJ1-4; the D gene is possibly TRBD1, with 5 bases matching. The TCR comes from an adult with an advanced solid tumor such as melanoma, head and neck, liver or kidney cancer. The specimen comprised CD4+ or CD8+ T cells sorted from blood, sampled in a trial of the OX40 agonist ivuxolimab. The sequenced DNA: TGTGCCAGCAGCTTTCTGGGGGGAACTAATGAAAAACTGTTTTTT. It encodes CASSFLGGTNEKLFF.